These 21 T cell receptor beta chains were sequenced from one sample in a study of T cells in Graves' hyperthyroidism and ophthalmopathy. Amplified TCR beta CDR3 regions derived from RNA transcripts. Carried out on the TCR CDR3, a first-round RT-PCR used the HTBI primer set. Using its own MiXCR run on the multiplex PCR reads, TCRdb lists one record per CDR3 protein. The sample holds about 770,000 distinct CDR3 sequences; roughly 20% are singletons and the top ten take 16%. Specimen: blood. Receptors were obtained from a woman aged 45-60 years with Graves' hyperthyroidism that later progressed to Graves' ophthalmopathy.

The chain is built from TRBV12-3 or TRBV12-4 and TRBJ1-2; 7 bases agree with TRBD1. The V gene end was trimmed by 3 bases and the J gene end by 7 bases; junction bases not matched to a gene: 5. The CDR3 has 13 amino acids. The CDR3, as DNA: TGTGCCAGCAGTTTTGACAGGGTCTTTGGCTACACCTTC. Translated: CASSFDRVFGYTF.

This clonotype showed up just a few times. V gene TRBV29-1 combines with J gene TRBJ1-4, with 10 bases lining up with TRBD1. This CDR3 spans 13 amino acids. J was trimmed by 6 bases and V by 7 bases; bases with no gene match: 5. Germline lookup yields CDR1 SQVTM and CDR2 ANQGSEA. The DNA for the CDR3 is TGCAGCGCCGCGGGACAGGGGTATGAAAAACTGTTTTTT. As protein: CSAAGQGYEKLFF.

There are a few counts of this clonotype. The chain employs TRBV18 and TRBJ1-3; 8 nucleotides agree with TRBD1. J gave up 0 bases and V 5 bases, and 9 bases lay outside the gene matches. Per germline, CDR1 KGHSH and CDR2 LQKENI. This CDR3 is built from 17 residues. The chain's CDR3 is CASSSRDRPSSGNTIYF. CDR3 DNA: TGTGCCAGCTCATCCCGGGACAGGCCGAGCTCTGGAAACACCATATATTTT.

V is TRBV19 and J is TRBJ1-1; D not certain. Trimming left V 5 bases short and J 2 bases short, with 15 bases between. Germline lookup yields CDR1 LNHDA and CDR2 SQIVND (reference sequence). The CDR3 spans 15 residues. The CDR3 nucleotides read TGTGCCAGTAGTCCCCCCGGGTTTGTCAACACTGAAGCTTTCTTT. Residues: CASSPPGFVNTEAFF. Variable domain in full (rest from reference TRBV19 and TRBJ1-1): DGGITQSPKYLFRKEGQNVTLSCEQNLNHDAMYWYRQDPGQGLRLIYYSQIVNDFQKGDIAEGYSVSREKKESFPLTVTSAQKNPTAFYLCASSPPGFVNTEAFFGQGTRLTVV.

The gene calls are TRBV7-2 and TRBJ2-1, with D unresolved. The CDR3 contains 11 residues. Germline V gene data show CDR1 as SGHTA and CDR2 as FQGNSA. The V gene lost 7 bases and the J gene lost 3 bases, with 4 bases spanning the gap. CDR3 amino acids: CASMGYNEQFF. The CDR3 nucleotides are TGTGCCAGCATGGGCTACAATGAGCAGTTCTTC.

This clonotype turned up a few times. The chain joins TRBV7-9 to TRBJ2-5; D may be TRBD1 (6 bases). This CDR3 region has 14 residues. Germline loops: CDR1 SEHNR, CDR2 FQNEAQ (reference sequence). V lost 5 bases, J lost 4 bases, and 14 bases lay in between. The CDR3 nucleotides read TGTGCCAGCAGCCTCACAGGGTTTAGAGAGACCCAGTACTTC. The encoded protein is CASSLTGFRETQYF.

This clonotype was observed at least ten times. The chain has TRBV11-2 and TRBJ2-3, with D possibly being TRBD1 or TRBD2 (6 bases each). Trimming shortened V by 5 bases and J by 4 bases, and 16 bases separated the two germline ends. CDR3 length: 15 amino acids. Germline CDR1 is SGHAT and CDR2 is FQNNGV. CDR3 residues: CASSPRRGRADTQYF. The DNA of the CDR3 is TGTGCCAGCAGCCCCCGCCGGGGGCGGGCAGATACGCAGTATTTT.

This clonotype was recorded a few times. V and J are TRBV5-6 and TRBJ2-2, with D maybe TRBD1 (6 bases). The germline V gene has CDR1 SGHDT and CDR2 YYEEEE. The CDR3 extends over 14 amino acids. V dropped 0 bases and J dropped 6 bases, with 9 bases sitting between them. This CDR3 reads CASSLEQGPGELFF. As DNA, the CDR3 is TGTGCCAGCAGCTTGGAACAGGGTCCCGGGGAGCTGTTTTTT.

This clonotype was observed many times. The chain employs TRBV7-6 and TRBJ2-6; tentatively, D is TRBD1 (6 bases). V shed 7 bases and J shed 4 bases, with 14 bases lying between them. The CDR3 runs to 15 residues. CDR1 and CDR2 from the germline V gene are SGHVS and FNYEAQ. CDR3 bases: TGTGCCAGCACCTCTACAGGGCCCGGGGCCAACGTCCTGACTTTC. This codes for CASTSTGPGANVLTF.

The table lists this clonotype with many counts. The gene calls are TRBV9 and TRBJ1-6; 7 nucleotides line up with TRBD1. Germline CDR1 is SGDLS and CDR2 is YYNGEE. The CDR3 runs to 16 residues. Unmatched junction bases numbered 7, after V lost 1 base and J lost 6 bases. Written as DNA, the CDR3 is TGTGCCAGCAGCGTACATCCGGGACAGACTAATTCACCCCTCCACTTT. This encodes CASSVHPGQTNSPLHF. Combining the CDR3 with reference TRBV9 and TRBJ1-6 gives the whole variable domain DSGVTQTPKHLITATGQRVTLRCSPRSGDLSVYWYQQSLDQGLQFLIQYYNGEERAKGNILERFSAQQFPDLHSELNLSSLELGDSALYFCASSVHPGQTNSPLHFGNGTRLTVT.

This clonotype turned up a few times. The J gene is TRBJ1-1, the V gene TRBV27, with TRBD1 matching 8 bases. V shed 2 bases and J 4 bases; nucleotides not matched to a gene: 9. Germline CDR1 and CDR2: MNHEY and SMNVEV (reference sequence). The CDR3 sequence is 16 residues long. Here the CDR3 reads CASSLQGYRGTTEAFF. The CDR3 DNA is TGTGCCAGCAGTTTACAGGGTTACAGGGGGACCACTGAAGCTTTCTTT.

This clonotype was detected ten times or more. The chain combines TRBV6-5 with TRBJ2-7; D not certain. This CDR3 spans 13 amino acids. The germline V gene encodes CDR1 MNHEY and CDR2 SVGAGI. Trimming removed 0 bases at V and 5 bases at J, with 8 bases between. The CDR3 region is CASSYSEQDEQYF. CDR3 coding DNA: TGTGCCAGCAGTTACTCGGAGCAAGACGAGCAGTACTTC.

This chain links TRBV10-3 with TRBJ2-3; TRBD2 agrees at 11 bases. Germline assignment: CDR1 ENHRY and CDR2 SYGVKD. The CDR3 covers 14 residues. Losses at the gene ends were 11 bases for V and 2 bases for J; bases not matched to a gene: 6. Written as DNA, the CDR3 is TGTGCCGCCGGGACTAGCGGTTCCACAGATACGCAGTATTTT. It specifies CAAGTSGSTDTQYF.

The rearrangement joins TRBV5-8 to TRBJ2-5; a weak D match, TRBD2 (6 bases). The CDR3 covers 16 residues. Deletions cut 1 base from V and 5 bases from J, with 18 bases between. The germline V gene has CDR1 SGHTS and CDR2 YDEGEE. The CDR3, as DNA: TGTGCCAGCAGCTTGTTTGGAGGGGAAGGTGGGGAGACCCAGTACTTC. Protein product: CASSLFGGEGGETQYF. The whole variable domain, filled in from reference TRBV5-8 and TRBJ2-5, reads EAGVTQSPTHLIKTRGQQATLRCSPISGHTSVYWYQQALGLGLQFLLWYDEGEERNRGNFPPRFSGRQFPNYSSELNVNALELEDSALYLCASSLFGGEGGETQYFGPGTRLLVL.

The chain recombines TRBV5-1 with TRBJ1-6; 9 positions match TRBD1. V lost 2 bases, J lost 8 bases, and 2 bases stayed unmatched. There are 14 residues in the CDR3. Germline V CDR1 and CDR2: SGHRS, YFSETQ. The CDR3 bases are TGCGCCAGCAGCTTAAGGACAGGGGATTCACCCCTCCACTTT. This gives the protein CASSLRTGDSPLHF. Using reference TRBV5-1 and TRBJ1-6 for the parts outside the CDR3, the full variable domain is KAGVTQTPRYLIKTRGQQVTLSCSPISGHRSVSWYQQTPGQGLQFLFEYFSETQRNKGNFPGRFSGRQFSNSRSEMNVSTLELGDSALYLCASSLRTGDSPLHFGNGTRLTVT.

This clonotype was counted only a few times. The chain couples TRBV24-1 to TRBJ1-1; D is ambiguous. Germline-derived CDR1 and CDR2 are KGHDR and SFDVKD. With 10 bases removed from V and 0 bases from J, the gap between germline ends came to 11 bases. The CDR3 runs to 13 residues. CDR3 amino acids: CATMGGLNTEAFF. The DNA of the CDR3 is TGTGCCACTATGGGCGGACTGAACACTGAAGCTTTCTTT.

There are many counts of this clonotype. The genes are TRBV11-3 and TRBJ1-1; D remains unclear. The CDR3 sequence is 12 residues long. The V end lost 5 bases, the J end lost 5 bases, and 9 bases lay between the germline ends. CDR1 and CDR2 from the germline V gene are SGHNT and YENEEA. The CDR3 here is CASSAMGTEAFF. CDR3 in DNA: TGTGCCAGCAGCGCCATGGGGACTGAAGCTTTCTTT.

The CDR3: CASRNQDGLHGYTF. Written as DNA, the CDR3 is TGTGCCAGCAGAAACCAGGACGGTCTCCATGGCTACACCTTC. This chain links TRBV6-1 with TRBJ1-2; D ambiguous. Germline CDR1 reads MNHNS; CDR2 reads SASEGT. This CDR3 has 14 residues. V was trimmed by 6 bases and J by 6 bases, leaving 17 bases between them.

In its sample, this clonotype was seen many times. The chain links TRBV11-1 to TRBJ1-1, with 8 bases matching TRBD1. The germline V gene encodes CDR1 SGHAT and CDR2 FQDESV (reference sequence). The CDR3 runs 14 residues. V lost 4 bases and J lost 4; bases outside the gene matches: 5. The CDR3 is CASSWGDRTTEAFF. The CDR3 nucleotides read TGTGCCAGCAGCTGGGGGGACAGGACCACTGAAGCTTTCTTT.

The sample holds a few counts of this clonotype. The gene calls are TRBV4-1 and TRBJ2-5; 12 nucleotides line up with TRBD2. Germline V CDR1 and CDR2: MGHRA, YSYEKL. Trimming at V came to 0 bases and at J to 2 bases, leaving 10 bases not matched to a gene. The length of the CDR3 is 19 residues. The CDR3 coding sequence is TGCGCCAGCAGCCAAGATGTGAGACTAGCGGGGGTGAGGCAAGAGACCCAGTACTTC. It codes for CASSQDVRLAGVRQETQYF.

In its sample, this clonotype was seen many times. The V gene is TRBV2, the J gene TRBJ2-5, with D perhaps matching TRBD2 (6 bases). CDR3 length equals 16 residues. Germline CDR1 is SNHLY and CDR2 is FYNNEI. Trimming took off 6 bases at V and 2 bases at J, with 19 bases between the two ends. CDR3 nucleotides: TGTGCCAGCAGCGAGCTGGACTACGAGGGACAAGAGACCCAGTACTTC. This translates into CASSELDYEGQETQYF.